The 5 T cell receptor beta chains below come from one sample, sequenced in a study of cytomegalovirus exposure and HLA in healthy donors. Researchers ran the PCR with 60 Vbeta and 13 Jbeta primers. Libraries were prepared by immunoSEQ multiplex PCR; TCRdb keeps only in-frame clonotypes and omits some of them. This sample has roughly 150,000 clones, with just under 80% found just once. Sequences were obtained from PBMCs. The source is a young man in good health and CMV-seronegative.

This chain joins TRBV23-1 and TRBJ2-7; the D gene is possibly TRBD1 (6 bases). TRBV23-1 is an ORF; its function is uncertain. V lost 4 bases and J 3 bases, leaving 13 bases between the germline ends. The CDR3 totals 14 residues. The CDR3 DNA reads TGCGCCAGCAGTCGTACAGGGCTTTTCTACGAGCAGTACTTC. Protein: CASSRTGLFYEQYF.

The rearrangement joins TRBV5-6 to TRBJ1-1, with 10 positions matching TRBD1. CDR1 is SGHDT and CDR2 is YYEEEE in the germline V gene. The CDR3 contains 16 residues. Losses at the gene ends were 3 bases for V and 0 bases for J; bases not matched to a gene: 5. This CDR3 is CASSWGTGAMNTEAFF. DNA of the CDR3: TGTGCCAGCAGCTGGGGGACAGGGGCGATGAACACTGAAGCTTTCTTT.

This clone showed up just a few times. This sequence joins TRBV2 and TRBJ2-3, with TRBD2 matching over 7 bases. The germline gives CDR1 SNHLY, CDR2 FYNNEI. CDR3 length equals 15 residues. Germline trimming cut 7 bases from V and 4 bases from J; bases unmatched to any gene: 11. CDR3 nucleotides: TGTGCCAGCACCTCCCGGACTAGTTTACCAGATACGCAGTATTTT. This encodes CASTSRTSLPDTQYF.

V is TRBV4-1 and J is TRBJ2-7, with D possibly being TRBD2 (5 bases). The CDR3 covers 13 residues. V was cut by 3 bases and J by 3 bases, with 9 bases left in between. CDR1 and CDR2 (germline): MGHRA, YSYEKL. The CDR3 is CASSHQTSYEQYF. CDR3 DNA: TGCGCCAGCAGCCATCAAACTAGCTACGAGCAGTACTTC.

A few counts support this clone. V usage is TRBV28 and J usage is TRBJ2-7, with D possibly TRBD2 on 5 matching bases. The CDR3 consists of 15 residues. The germline gives CDR1 MDHEN, CDR2 SYDVKM. The V end lost 6 bases, the J end lost 0 bases, and 15 bases lay between the germline ends. CDR3 amino acids: CASRMRALVSYEQYF. The DNA for the CDR3 is TGTGCCAGCAGGATGCGGGCCTTAGTCTCCTACGAGCAGTACTTC. Based on the CDR3 plus reference TRBV28 and TRBJ2-7, the full variable domain is DVKVTQSSRYLVKRTGEKVFLECVQDMDHENMFWYRQDPGLGLRLIYFSYDVKMKEKGDIPEGYSVSREKKERFSLILESASTNQTSMYLCASRMRALVSYEQYFGPGTRLTVT.